This record looks at one T cell receptor beta chain sequence and its context. The target of this receptor is not known. Qualities for individual bases were not recorded, and no much larger clone is one base off. The sample is drawn from a study of response to subunit inactivated influenza vaccine (dated by TCRdb to 2017 to 2018). About the investigation overall: The study used deep quantitative T cell receptor repertoire profiling to track responses to a trivalent subunit inactivated influenza vaccine. Study-wide conclusions, independent of this receptor: It was suggested by the authors that each seasonal influenza vaccination may recruit only a limited number of new T cells.

Preparation of the library involved RT-PCR. The instrument was an Illumina HiSeq 2500. TCRdb trimmed public reads at Q25 via fastp, called clones via MiXCR and kept in-frame beta chains. Records with the same CDR3 protein are collapsed into one entry carrying the most frequent genes and DNA. The sample profile shows some 200,000 distinct CDR3 sequences; about an eighth of them were found once. The top ten clonotypes cover 25% to 30% of the sample. The sample also formed part of further work on T cells expressing NK-cell markers. The second publication reports: 5'RACE template switching, by which a universal primer site and unique molecular identifiers were added, was used to make TCR beta cDNA libraries. Three sorted T-cell subsets (CD3+CD56+NKG2C+, CD3+CD56+NKG2C- and CD3+CD56-NKG2C+) from under 10 donors had their TCR beta-chain repertoires profiled. Of the eight sequenced donors, seven were found to be HCMV-seropositive and one was found to be HCMV-seronegative. In several experiments an anti-gammadeltaTCR antibody was added to restrict sorting to alphabetaTCR-expressing T cells. In a handful of donors, the dominant CD3+CD56+NKG2C+ clonotypes ranked among the top 10 CD8+ clonotypes, making up about 1.0-7.0% of CD8+ T cells. Those dominant clonotypes were again the most abundant among CD3+CD56-NKG2C+ cells in a handful of donors, at about 28.3-65%. Whether the expanded NKG2C-expressing T cell clones were specific for HCMV antigens remained unclear. The study sequenced eight donors, all healthy volunteers chosen at random: three men and five women. To determine HCMV serostatus, a commercial ELISA kit was used to detect HCMV-specific IgG in serum. Ficoll density gradient centrifugation was used to isolate peripheral blood mononuclear cells from blood. Using Miltenyi isolation kits, CD4+ and CD8+ T cells were isolated from PBMC through magnetic immunoseparation. Priming for cDNA synthesis came from the TCR beta constant segment, and two successive PCR amplification steps followed. Illumina HiSeq 2000/2500, MiSeq or NextSeq was used to sequence libraries as 2 x 150 bp reads. MIGEC was used to demultiplex reads and group the reads by UMI, and MiTCR was used to assemble and quantify clonotypes. To exclude erroneous sequences, any TCR cDNA sequence not supported by at least two reads was discarded. The tcR package was used for downstream repertoire analysis, and clonotypes were matched across fractions by CDR3 nucleotide sequence plus V segment. VDJmatch was used to annotate antigen specificity against VDJdb, with one amino acid substitution in CDR3 permitted.

This receptor was taken from a man in his fifties or sixties who received an inactivated influenza vaccine. Donor details come from another sample of the same person, matched by shared clones. Sequencing was performed on CD8+ T cells sorted from PBMCs, taken approximately 12 days after vaccination.

The nucleotides read TGTGCCACCGACCATGGATGGAACACTGAAGCTTTCTTT. The translation is CATDHGWNTEAFF. The V and J genes are TRBV6-4 and TRBJ1-1, with the D gene call left open. From cysteine to phenylalanine, the CDR3 is 13 amino acids long. The entry retains the CDR3 DNA only, 39 bases that are in frame from base 1. Taken from the germline V gene, the CDR1 and CDR2 loops are MRHNA and SNTAGT. V gives up 10 bases and J gives up 1 base, and the segment between their germline ends measures 13 bases.